This TCR beta chain is drawn from a study of patients and donors after allogeneic stem cell transplantation. TCRdb analysed the RT-PCR reads with MiXCR anew, one entry per CDR3 protein. Found here are about 110,000 distinct CDR3 sequences, over 30% of them singletons; the top ten hold approximately 30%. The V segment lost 3 bases and the J segment 4 bases; nucleotides outside the gene matches: 3. This CDR3 region has 15 residues. Per the germline V gene, CDR1 is LNHNV and CDR2 is YYDKDF (reference sequence). This sequence was found in a human donor who was either an allogeneic HSCT recipient or a stem cell or donor lymphocyte infusion donor (not recorded which). It is not recorded whose cells these are; they may come from a transplant donor. Sequenced: blood, either unsorted or a sorted T cell fraction (not recorded which). J is TRBJ2-1 and V is TRBV15; 10 nucleotides line up with TRBD2. The CDR3 DNA is TGTGCCACCAGCAGCCGGACTAGCGGATACAATGAGCAGTTCTTC. The encoded protein is CATSSRTSGYNEQFF.